This TCR beta chain is drawn from a study of T cells in Graves' hyperthyroidism and ophthalmopathy. Turning to the study itself: Before any treatment, at initial diagnosis, peripheral blood was collected.

In patients aged 18 to 65, hyperthyroidism was newly diagnosed, with duration under 2 months. Diagnostic decisions used clinical symptoms, serum thyroxine and TRAb, thyroid ultrasound and orbital computed tomography. This sample holds PBMCs from 9.5 to 10 ml fresh peripheral blood. Trimming left V 0 bases short and J 10 bases short, with 12 bases between. CDR3 size: 13 residues. The germline V gene has CDR1 MGHRA and CDR2 YSYEKL. The CDR3 regions of TCR beta were amplified from RNA transcripts. The HTBI primer set drove a first-round RT-PCR of the TCR CDR3. TCRdb re-called the multiplex PCR reads with MiXCR, one entry per CDR3 protein. The table lists about 480,000 distinct CDR3 sequences, approximately 15% of them singletons, with around 17% in the top ten.

The sample was blood. This TCR came from a young woman with Graves' hyperthyroidism. The chain uses TRBV4-1 and TRBJ1-2; weak D call: TRBD1 (6 bases). The CDR3 DNA is TGCGCCAGCAGCCAAGAAAATGGGGGGGCCTACACCTTC. It yields the protein CASSQENGGAYTF.